The entry below describes one T cell receptor beta chain. Its antigen is not identified. Unique molecular identifiers featured in each of the TCR beta cDNA libraries. TCRdb re-analysed the PCR reads in MiXCR, keeping a single row per CDR3 protein. Among about 460,000 distinct CDR3 sequences listed, over 35% were seen once. The sample belongs to a study of post-analysis software for immune sequencing data. Study-wide points: Those samples that were prepared in the same batch co-clustered strongly by F measure.

The TCR comes from a girl aged 10-17 years with multiple sclerosis. Sequenced material: blood.

The CDR3 loop is CASSLTTGEDEQYF. The CDR3 nucleotides read TGTGCCAGCAGTTTAACGACAGGGGAGGACGAGCAGTACTTC. The chain couples TRBV27 to TRBJ2-7; 8 bases map to TRBD1. The CDR3 runs to 14 residues. V was clipped by 2 bases and J by 5 bases; unmatched bases: 5. In germline, CDR1 is MNHEY, CDR2 SMNVEV (reference sequence).